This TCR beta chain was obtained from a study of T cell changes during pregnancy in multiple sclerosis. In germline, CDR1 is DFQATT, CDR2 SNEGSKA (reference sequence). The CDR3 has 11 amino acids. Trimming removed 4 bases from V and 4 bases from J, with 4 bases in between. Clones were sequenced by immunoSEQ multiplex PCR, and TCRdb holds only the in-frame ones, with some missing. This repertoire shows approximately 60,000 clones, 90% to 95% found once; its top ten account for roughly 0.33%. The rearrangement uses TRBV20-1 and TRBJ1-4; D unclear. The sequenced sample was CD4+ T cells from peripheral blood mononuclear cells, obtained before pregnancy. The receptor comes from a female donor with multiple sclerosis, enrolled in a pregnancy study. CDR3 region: CSATFNEKLFF. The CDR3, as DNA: TGCAGTGCTACCTTTAATGAAAAACTGTTTTTT.